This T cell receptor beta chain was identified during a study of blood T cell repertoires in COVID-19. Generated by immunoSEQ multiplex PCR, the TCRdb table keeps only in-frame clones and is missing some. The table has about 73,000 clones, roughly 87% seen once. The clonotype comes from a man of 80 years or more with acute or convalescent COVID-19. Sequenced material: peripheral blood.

The CDR3 here is CASSRGYSSYEQYF. As DNA, the CDR3 is TGTGCCAGCAGCCGCGGCTACTCCAGCTACGAGCAGTACTTC. This chain joins TRBV27 and TRBJ2-7, with D unclear. The CDR3 sequence is 14 residues long. CDR1 is MNHEY and CDR2 is SMNVEV in the germline V gene (reference sequence). V was shortened by 6 bases and J by 3 bases, with 15 bases between the two germline ends.